These 5 T cell receptor beta chains were all obtained from the same sample, sequenced in a study of T cell repertoires in cytomegalovirus infection. TCRdb reanalysed the reads using MiXCR and keeps one entry per CDR3 protein. The data show fewer than 700,000 distinct CDR3 sequences, with 24% seen just once and around 8% held by the top ten. Sequenced input: CD8+ T cells from PBMCs. Receptor source: a human donor in good health (CMV status not recorded). Some clones in this sample may be carry-over from other donors' samples.

The chain is built from TRBV9 and TRBJ2-5; the D gene could be TRBD1 or TRBD2 (7 bases each). Germline V CDR1 and CDR2: SGDLS, YYNGEE. This CDR3 region has 15 residues. V lost 3 bases, J lost 5 bases, and 17 bases lay in between. CDR3: CASSAGLGGFETQYF. CDR3 in DNA: TGTGCCAGCAGCGCCGGACTAGGGGGCTTCGAGACCCAGTACTTC.

In DNA form, the CDR3 reads TGCAGTGCTCGACAGGGGGCAAGCAATGAGCAGTTCTTC. It is translated as CSARQGASNEQFF. The V and J genes are TRBV20-1 and TRBJ2-1; 10 bases agree with TRBD1. CDR1 is DFQATT, CDR2 SNEGSKA, per germline (reference sequence). The CDR3 covers 13 residues. Trimming removed 5 bases from V and 6 bases from J; junction bases left unmatched: 4.

The chain employs TRBV6-2 or TRBV6-3 and TRBJ2-7; TRBD1 matches at 10 bases. This CDR3 is 15 amino acids long. V dropped 2 bases and J dropped 6; count of bases not matched to a gene: 7. The germline gives CDR1 MNHEY, CDR2 SVGEGT. Here the CDR3 reads CASSYPDRGPGEQYF. CDR3 in DNA: TGTGCCAGCAGTTACCCTGACAGGGGGCCCGGCGAGCAGTACTTC.

This chain connects TRBV10-3 to TRBJ2-1, with D unclear. V lost 2 bases and J lost 6, with 8 bases in between. Germline values: CDR1 ENHRY, CDR2 SYGVKD. The CDR3 has 13 residues. CDR3 sequence (DNA): TGTGCCATCAGTGAGGGGCCTCCCAATGAGCAGTTCTTC. Translating gives CAISEGPPNEQFF.

Ten or more counts support this clonotype. The V gene is TRBV28, the J gene TRBJ1-2; D possibly corresponds to TRBD1 (5 bases). V was clipped by 3 bases and J by 4 bases, with 12 bases between them. This CDR3 is 14 amino acids long. CDR1 and CDR2 (germline): MDHEN, SYDVKM. CDR3 sequence: CASSFLGQGYGYTF. CDR3 nucleotide sequence: TGTGCCAGCAGTTTTTTGGGGCAGGGCTATGGCTACACCTTC.